This TCR beta chain stems from a study of T cell repertoires in cytomegalovirus infection. The CDR3 is 15 residues long. The ends were cut back, 6 bases at V and 3 bases at J, with 12 bases in the middle. Germline values: CDR1 MNHNS, CDR2 SASEGT. TCRdb re-called the reads through MiXCR, storing one row per CDR3 protein. There are 110,000 or so distinct CDR3 sequences in the sample; over 30% occur only once, and 41% lies in the top ten. This clonotype was found a few times. Its antigen remains unknown. This chain links TRBV6-1 with TRBJ2-6; possibly TRBD2 for D (5 bases). The specimen comprised CD8+ T cells from cultured PBMCs, sampled from culture after CMV antigen stimulation. The clonotype originates from a human donor in good health (CMV status not recorded). Some clones in this sample may be carry-over from other donors' samples. The CDR3 is CASRKDLIGANVLTF. CDR3 bases: TGTGCCAGCAGAAAGGACTTGATTGGGGCCAACGTCCTGACTTTC.